The next 30 T cell receptor beta chains were all read from a single sample in a study of shared clonotypes between healthy human individuals. CD45RO-negative, CCR7-positively selected cells formed the naive CD8 fraction, excluding terminally differentiated effector memory CD45RA+ cells. Only in-frame clones appear in the TCRdb table, and some are missing; sequencing was by immunoSEQ multiplex PCR. The data contain hundreds of thousands of clones, 96% of them seen just once; the ten biggest clones take up roughly 0.1%. The sequencing input was naive CD8+ T cells sorted from blood. Receptors were obtained from a woman in her thirties in good health.

The chain carries TRBV19 and TRBJ2-1; D might be TRBD1 or TRBD2, each matching 6 bases. Trimming removed 4 bases at V and 2 bases at J, with 15 bases between. The CDR3 totals 16 residues. CDR1 LNHDA and CDR2 SQIVND come from the germline V gene (reference sequence). CDR3 coding DNA: TGTGCCAGTAGTAACATACAGGGAGGCCCCTACAATGAGCAGTTCTTC. Protein product: CASSNIQGGPYNEQFF. The full variable domain, with the rest looked up from reference TRBV19 and TRBJ2-1, is DGGITQSPKYLFRKEGQNVTLSCEQNLNHDAMYWYRQDPGQGLRLIYYSQIVNDFQKGDIAEGYSVSREKKESFPLTVTSAQKNPTAFYLCASSNIQGGPYNEQFFGPGTRLTVL.

The rearrangement links TRBV28 to TRBJ1-2; possibly TRBD1 for D (5 bases). Per the germline V gene, CDR1 is MDHEN and CDR2 is SYDVKM. CDR3 length: 14 residues. Trimming removed 5 bases at V and 2 bases at J, with 12 bases between. DNA for the CDR3: TGTGCCAGCAGTACTCGACAGATCAACTATGGCTACACCTTC. Translating gives CASSTRQINYGYTF.

The V gene is TRBV28, the J gene TRBJ2-1; possible D gene TRBD2, 6 bases. The CDR3 length is 17 residues. Germline CDR1 reads MDHEN; CDR2 reads SYDVKM. V was pared by 6 bases and J by 10 bases, with 28 bases between. This CDR3 is CASSRKGWGLPALEQFF. In nucleotides, the CDR3 is TGTGCCAGCAGCCGCAAGGGGTGGGGACTCCCGGCTTTAGAGCAGTTCTTC.

To note about this clone: Germline and junction disagree at one end, which may indicate a read error. The chain is built from TRBV27 and TRBJ2-7; D is uncertain. CDR1 and CDR2 (germline): MNHEY, SMNVEV (reference sequence). CDR3 length: 11 amino acids. CDR3 in DNA: TGTGCCAGCAGTCCCTCCCACGAGCAGTACTTC. Translating it yields CASSPSHEQYF.

The V call is TRBV19, the J call TRBJ2-7; TRBD2 aligns across 10 bases. The trim removed 6 bases at V and 4 bases at J, leaving 3 bases unmatched. Germline CDR1 reads LNHDA; CDR2 reads SQIVND (reference sequence). This CDR3 has 13 amino acids. Here the CDR3 reads CASRSSGSYEQYF. The CDR3 DNA reads TGTGCCAGTAGGTCTAGCGGGAGTTACGAGCAGTACTTC.

V gene TRBV9 combines with J gene TRBJ2-1; no definite D call. The CDR3 totals 14 residues. The V end lost 3 bases, the J end lost 4 bases, and 11 bases lay between the germline ends. From germline, CDR1 is SGDLS and CDR2 YYNGEE. CDR3 sequence (DNA): TGTGCCAGCAGCGGAGAGTCTATTTACAATGAGCAGTTCTTC. It encodes CASSGESIYNEQFF.

CDR3 amino acids: CASSHPNFRNEQFF. For the CDR3, the DNA is TGTGCCAGCAGCCACCCTAATTTTCGCAATGAGCAGTTCTTC. The chain couples TRBV11-3 to TRBJ2-1, with no clear D. V lost 5 bases and J 6 bases, leaving 14 bases between the germline ends. The CDR3 loop spans 14 amino acids. Germline CDR1 reads SGHNT; CDR2 reads YENEEA.

The chain links TRBV19 to TRBJ2-1; D gene unclear. CDR3 size: 14 residues. Trimming took off 5 bases at V and 2 bases at J, with 10 bases between the two ends. CDR1 LNHDA and CDR2 SQIVND come from the germline V gene (reference sequence). CDR3: CASSPWAAYNEQFF. The CDR3 DNA is TGTGCCAGTAGTCCGTGGGCCGCCTACAATGAGCAGTTCTTC.

This chain connects TRBV5-4 to TRBJ1-5; tentatively, D is TRBD1 (5 bases). Trimming shortened V by 3 bases and J by 9 bases, and 10 bases separated the two germline ends. The CDR3 is 12 amino acids. Per the germline V gene, CDR1 is SGHNT and CDR2 is YYREEE (reference sequence). This CDR3 reads CASSYQGGPQHF. The CDR3 DNA reads as TGTGCCAGCAGCTATCAGGGTGGGCCCCAGCATTTT.

This chain links TRBV27 with TRBJ2-7; D not resolved. The ends were cut back, 2 bases at V and 3 bases at J, with 14 bases in the middle. CDR1 MNHEY and CDR2 SMNVEV come from the germline V gene (reference sequence). The CDR3 runs 15 residues. The CDR3 sequence: CASSLNALVSYEQYF. In DNA form, the CDR3 reads TGTGCCAGCAGTTTAAATGCGCTGGTGAGCTACGAGCAGTACTTC.

The chain carries TRBV7-9 and TRBJ2-7, with D possibly matching TRBD2 (5 bases). Germline assignment: CDR1 SEHNR and CDR2 FQNEAQ (reference sequence). Trimming stripped 6 bases from V and 3 bases from J, with 15 bases between. The CDR3 extends over 14 amino acids. The CDR3, as DNA: TGTGCCAGCAGTCGTGCTGGAGGAAGCTACGAGCAGTACTTC. It translates to CASSRAGGSYEQYF. Based on the CDR3 plus reference TRBV7-9 and TRBJ2-7, the full variable domain is DTGVSQNPRHKITKRGQNVTFRCDPISEHNRLYWYRQTLGQGPEFLTYFQNEAQLEKSRLLSDRFSAERPKGSFSTLEIQRTEQGDSAMYLCASSRAGGSYEQYFGPGTRLTVT.

This chain connects TRBV11-3 to TRBJ1-3, with D tentatively TRBD1 (6 bases). V was trimmed by 7 bases and J by 5 bases, leaving 15 bases between them. This CDR3 has 14 amino acids. Germline V gene sequence: CDR1 SGHNT, CDR2 YENEEA. The CDR3 spells CASTRRQVRNTIYF. DNA for the CDR3: TGTGCCAGCACCAGACGACAGGTCCGAAACACCATATATTTT.

This sequence joins TRBV9 and TRBJ1-5; tentative D call: TRBD1 (6 bases). From germline, CDR1 is SGDLS and CDR2 YYNGEE. This CDR3 is 15 amino acids long. The V end was cut by 2 bases, the J end by 7 bases, with 16 bases between. CDR3 loop: CASSVSGGAGQPQHF. For the CDR3, the DNA is TGTGCCAGCAGCGTCAGCGGGGGGGCTGGGCAGCCCCAGCATTTT.

This chain links TRBV15 with TRBJ1-6; unclear D gene. The ends were cut back, 0 bases at V and 0 bases at J, with 9 bases in the middle. The CDR3 runs to 17 residues. Germline V gene lookup returns CDR1 LNHNV and CDR2 YYDKDF (reference sequence). The CDR3 nucleotides read TGTGCCACCAGCAGAGATTTTGGGAGCTCCTATAATTCACCCCTCCACTTT. This encodes CATSRDFGSSYNSPLHF.

The gene calls are TRBV6-1 and TRBJ2-7, with TRBD1 matching 7 bases. Looked up from germline, CDR1 is MNHNS and CDR2 is SASEGT. The V and J ends lost 8 bases and 4 bases, in that order; junction bases with no gene match: 2. There are 11 residues in the CDR3. The CDR3 here is CASLDRYEQYF. The CDR3, as DNA: TGTGCCAGCCTGGACAGGTACGAGCAGTACTTC.

V and J are TRBV12-5 and TRBJ2-1; 9 positions agree with TRBD1. CDR3 length: 15 residues. Germline CDR1 and CDR2: LGHNT and FRNRAP. Unmatched junction bases numbered 3, after V lost 6 bases and J lost 0 bases. CDR3 sequence (DNA): TGTGCTAGTGGACCGGGACAGGGCTCCTACAATGAGCAGTTCTTC. This codes for CASGPGQGSYNEQFF. The full variable domain, its missing parts supplied by reference TRBV12-5 and TRBJ2-1, is DARVTQTPRHKVTEMGQEVTMRCQPILGHNTVFWYRQTMMQGLELLAYFRNRAPLDDSGMPKDRFSAEMPDATLATLKIQPSEPRDSAVYFCASGPGQGSYNEQFFGPGTRLTVL.

This sequence joins TRBV7-2 and TRBJ2-1; 8 nucleotides align to TRBD2. The CDR3 contains 15 residues. Germline assignment: CDR1 SGHTA and CDR2 FQGNSA. The trim removed 5 bases at V and 7 bases at J, leaving 10 bases unmatched. The CDR3: CASSQLAGLRNEQFF. DNA of the CDR3: TGTGCCAGCAGCCAGTTAGCGGGATTACGGAATGAGCAGTTCTTC.

For this clone: Other nucleotide sequences in the sample specify the same CDR3. The V and J genes are TRBV5-6 and TRBJ1-2, with TRBD1 matching over 7 bases. The CDR3 totals 12 residues. The junction had 1 base not matched to a gene; V was cut back by 0 bases and J by 8 bases. Germline CDR1 reads SGHDT; CDR2 reads YYEEEE. The CDR3 loop reads CASSLEGGGYTF. Here the CDR3 DNA reads TGTGCCAGCAGCTTGGAAGGGGGCGGCTACACCTTC.

The V call is TRBV14, the J call TRBJ2-7, with D unresolved. The germline CDR1 and CDR2 sequences are SGHDN and FVKESK. Trimming removed 5 bases at V and 4 bases at J, with 9 bases between. The CDR3 runs 12 residues. The DNA of the CDR3 is TGTGCCAGCAGCGCGACTCGGTACGAGCAGTACTTC. Translating gives CASSATRYEQYF.

The chain is built from TRBV7-9 and TRBJ2-1; D not resolved. V lost 5 bases and J lost 0, with 8 bases in between. CDR1 and CDR2 from the germline V gene are SEHNR and FQNEAQ (reference sequence). CDR3 length equals 14 residues. This CDR3 is CASSVSSSYNEQFF. In DNA, the CDR3 is TGTGCCAGCAGCGTGAGCAGCTCCTACAATGAGCAGTTCTTC.

V gene TRBV13 combines with J gene TRBJ2-2; D gene unclear. The length of the CDR3 is 16 residues. The V end was cut by 0 bases, the J end by 4 bases, with 12 bases between. The V gene's germline CDR1 is PRHDT and CDR2 FYEKMQ (reference sequence). The CDR3 protein is CASSLGHGTPTGELFF. In DNA form, the CDR3 reads TGTGCCAGCAGCTTAGGCCATGGAACACCCACCGGGGAGCTGTTTTTT.

This clone was recorded once. J is TRBJ1-2 and V is TRBV10-3, with D possibly TRBD1 on 5 matching bases. The CDR3 spans 16 residues. The V and J ends lost 2 bases and 7 bases respectively, with 20 bases between them. Germline CDR1 ENHRY, CDR2 SYGVKD. The CDR3 DNA is TGTGCCATCAGTGAGCCGGGACGCCTAAGGCCCTTTGGCTACACCTTC. It codes for CAISEPGRLRPFGYTF.

The rearrangement joins TRBV4-1 to TRBJ2-7; TRBD1 might be the D (5 bases). With 0 bases removed from V and 2 bases from J, the gap between germline ends came to 14 bases. Germline V gene lookup returns CDR1 MGHRA and CDR2 YSYEKL. The CDR3 totals 16 residues. CDR3 sequence (DNA): TGCGCCAGCAGCCAAGATGCAGGGATGGGGACCTACGAGCAGTACTTC. It yields the protein CASSQDAGMGTYEQYF.

The chain is built from TRBV4-2 and TRBJ2-3; a possible D gene is TRBD2 (5 bases). V lost 0 bases, J lost 3 bases, and 22 bases lay in between. This CDR3 is 19 amino acids long. Germline V CDR1 and CDR2: LGHNA, YNFKEQ. CDR3 in amino acids: CASSQEIPGIEVGTDTQYF. The CDR3 DNA sequence: TGTGCCAGCAGCCAAGAGATACCGGGAATTGAGGTTGGGACAGATACGCAGTATTTT.

The chain recombines TRBV4-1 with TRBJ1-5; 8 bases align to TRBD1. V lost 0 bases to trimming and J lost 7 bases; unmatched junction nucleotides: 8. This CDR3 spans 16 amino acids. From germline, CDR1 is MGHRA and CDR2 YSYEKL. The CDR3 DNA is TGCGCCAGCAGCCAAGAACCAGGGGGCGCACGGCAGCCCCAGCATTTT. Protein: CASSQEPGGARQPQHF.

This clone showed up just a few times. The sample holds other DNA sequences that translate to the same CDR3. The chain joins TRBV27 to TRBJ1-5, with 7 bases fitting TRBD1. From germline, CDR1 is MNHEY and CDR2 SMNVEV (reference sequence). The V gene end was trimmed by 5 bases and the J gene end by 1 base; junction bases not matched to a gene: 2. This CDR3 region has 14 residues. CDR3 sequence (DNA): TGTGCCAGCAGTCCAGGGGGGAGCAATCAGCCCCAGCATTTT. Amino acids: CASSPGGSNQPQHF.

The chain links TRBV28 to TRBJ2-6, with a tentative D call TRBD1 (6 bases). Trimming took 3 bases from V and 1 from J, leaving 25 bases between them. Germline CDR1 reads MDHEN; CDR2 reads SYDVKM. The CDR3 has 21 residues. This CDR3 reads CASSFGFSMAGALSGANVLTF. In DNA, the CDR3 is TGTGCCAGCAGTTTCGGGTTTTCGATGGCAGGGGCCCTTTCTGGGGCCAACGTCCTGACTTTC.

The V call is TRBV29-1, the J call TRBJ1-2; 9 positions match TRBD1. Per the germline V gene, CDR1 is SQVTM and CDR2 is ANQGSEA. The J segment lost 3 bases and the V segment lost 1 base, leaving 18 bases of the junction unmatched. This CDR3 spans 19 amino acids. CDR3 nucleotides: TGCAGCGTTGAAGTCCCCCTAATAGCATTGGACAGGGGTGACTATGGCTACACCTTC. It yields the protein CSVEVPLIALDRGDYGYTF.

The rearrangement uses TRBV28 and TRBJ2-7; D possibly uses TRBD1 or TRBD2 (5 bases each). Germline lookup yields CDR1 MDHEN and CDR2 SYDVKM. The V gene lost 7 bases and the J gene lost 4 bases, with 23 bases spanning the gap. The CDR3 runs to 16 residues. This CDR3 reads CASTTGLSPAGYEQYF. CDR3 coding DNA: TGTGCCAGCACAACAGGACTCTCGCCAGCAGGGTACGAGCAGTACTTC.

The chain employs TRBV19 and TRBJ2-1; 7 nucleotides align to TRBD1. CDR3 length: 14 amino acids. V lost 7 bases, J lost 3 bases, and 6 bases stayed unmatched. The germline CDR1 and CDR2 sequences are LNHDA and SQIVND (reference sequence). The CDR3 DNA reads TGTGCCAGTAAACGGGACAGTATCTACAATGAGCAGTTCTTC. The encoded protein is CASKRDSIYNEQFF. Full variable domain (rest looked up from reference TRBV19 and TRBJ2-1): DGGITQSPKYLFRKEGQNVTLSCEQNLNHDAMYWYRQDPGQGLRLIYYSQIVNDFQKGDIAEGYSVSREKKESFPLTVTSAQKNPTAFYLCASKRDSIYNEQFFGPGTRLTVL.